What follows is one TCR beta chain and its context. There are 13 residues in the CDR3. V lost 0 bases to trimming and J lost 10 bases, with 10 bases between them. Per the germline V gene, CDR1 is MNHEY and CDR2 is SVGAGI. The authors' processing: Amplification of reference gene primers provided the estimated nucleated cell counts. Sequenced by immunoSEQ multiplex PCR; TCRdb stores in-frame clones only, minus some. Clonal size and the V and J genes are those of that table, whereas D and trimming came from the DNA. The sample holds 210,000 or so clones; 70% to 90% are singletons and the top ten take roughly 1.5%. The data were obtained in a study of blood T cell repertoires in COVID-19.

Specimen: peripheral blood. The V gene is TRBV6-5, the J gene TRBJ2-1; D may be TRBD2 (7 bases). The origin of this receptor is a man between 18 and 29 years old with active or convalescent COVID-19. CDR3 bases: TGTGCCAGCAGTTACTCGGGGGGGCGGGAGCAGTTCTTC. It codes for CASSYSGGREQFF.